One sample yielded the 20 T cell receptor beta chains listed below, sequenced in a study of CD8+CD57+ T cells in acquired aplastic anemia. TCR beta VDJ combinations and CDR3 sequences were profiled from genomic DNA. TCRdb re-derived calls from the reads in MiXCR, one entry per CDR3 protein. Of around 430,000 distinct CDR3 sequences listed, approximately 33% were seen once; the top ten hold 0.7% to 1%. In patients chosen for sequencing, flow cytometry had shown CD8+CD57+ cell expansion. Material for sequencing was sorted CD4+, CD8+, or CD8+CD57+ T cells (not recorded which) from PBMCs. These receptors were collected from a human donor with aplastic anemia.

This rearrangement joins TRBV24-1 to TRBJ1-5; 7 positions agree with TRBD1. The CDR3 runs 17 residues. CDR1 and CDR2 from the germline V gene are KGHDR and SFDVKD. The ends lost 4 bases at V and 3 bases at J; junction bases unmatched: 11. The CDR3 is CATSDLKGQDVNQPQHF. The CDR3 DNA reads TGTGCCACCAGTGACCTAAAAGGACAGGACGTCAATCAGCCCCAGCATTTT.

The J gene is TRBJ1-1, the V gene TRBV5-1; weak D call: TRBD1 (6 bases). CDR1 and CDR2 (germline): SGHRS, YFSETQ. The V end was cut by 3 bases, the J end by 5 bases, with 17 bases between. CDR3 length: 15 amino acids. CDR3 in amino acids: CASSSLGGLGTEAFF. In DNA, the CDR3 is TGCGCCAGCAGCTCCCTGGGGGGGCTGGGAACTGAAGCTTTCTTT. Drawing the rest from reference TRBV5-1 and TRBJ1-1, the complete variable domain is KAGVTQTPRYLIKTRGQQVTLSCSPISGHRSVSWYQQTPGQGLQFLFEYFSETQRNKGNFPGRFSGRQFSNSRSEMNVSTLELGDSALYLCASSSLGGLGTEAFFGQGTRLTVV.

The table lists this clonotype with a few counts. V usage is TRBV4-1 and J usage is TRBJ1-2; weak D call: TRBD1 (6 bases). From germline, CDR1 is MGHRA and CDR2 YSYEKL. V shed 3 bases and J shed 2 bases, with 19 bases lying between them. This CDR3 is built from 17 residues. The CDR3 nucleotides read TGCGCCAGCAGCCATTCCGGGGGCGGTAAAACCAACTATGGCTACACCTTC. This sequence encodes CASSHSGGGKTNYGYTF.

This clonotype was detected once. This may arise from a read error, as a much more abundant clone is one base away. The CDR3 loop is CASTRSGANVLAF. For the CDR3, the DNA is TGTGCCAGTACCCGCTCTGGGGCCAACGTCCTGGCTTTC. The rearrangement links TRBV19 to TRBJ2-6; possible D gene TRBD1, 5 bases. The CDR3 is 13 residues long. The V gene's germline CDR1 is LNHDA and CDR2 SQIVND (reference sequence).

In this sample, this clonotype turned up a few times. The chain joins TRBV2 to TRBJ2-3; D may be TRBD1 (5 bases). Trimming stripped 6 bases from V and 7 bases from J, with 11 bases between. Germline V gene sequence: CDR1 SNHLY, CDR2 FYNNEI. The CDR3 extends over 12 amino acids. The CDR3 is CASSSGLYTQYF. CDR3 bases: TGTGCCAGCAGCTCAGGGTTGTATACGCAGTATTTT. Supplemented by reference TRBV2 and TRBJ2-3, the full variable domain reads EPEVTQTPSHQVTQMGQEVILRCVPISNHLYFYWYRQILGQKVEFLVSFYNNEISEKSEIFDDQFSVERPDGSNFTLKIRSTKLEDSAMYFCASSSGLYTQYFGPGTRLTVL.

A remark on this clonotype: At one end the junction does not follow the germline gene, possibly because of a read error. The rearrangement uses TRBV4-3 and TRBJ2-2; a weak D match, TRBD2 (5 bases). Germline V CDR1 and CDR2: LGHNA, YSLEER. This CDR3 comprises 14 residues. The CDR3 nucleotides are TGCGTCAGCCGAAGGGTAGGCGGAGGCGGGGAGCTGTTTTTT. Translating it yields CVSRRVGGGGELFF.

This clonotype was found a few times. The CDR3 DNA reads as TGCAGTGCTTCACAGGGGGTAACTCAGCCCCAGCATTTT. Encoded protein: CSASQGVTQPQHF. The rearrangement links TRBV20-1 to TRBJ1-5, with TRBD1 matching 8 bases. Germline CDR1 is DFQATT and CDR2 is SNEGSKA (reference sequence). The V gene end was trimmed by 5 bases and the J gene end by 6 bases; junction bases not matched to a gene: 6. The CDR3 runs 13 residues.

This clonotype was recorded a few times. The chain employs TRBV25-1 and TRBJ1-2, with D maybe TRBD1 (5 bases). Trimming shortened V by 6 bases and J by 2 bases, and 13 bases separated the two germline ends. Germline V lookup: CDR1 MGHDK, CDR2 SYGVNS. This CDR3 has 14 amino acids. As DNA, the CDR3 is TGTGCCAGCAGAGTCGGGGGGGAGAACTATGGCTACACCTTC. It encodes CASRVGGENYGYTF.

This clonotype showed up many times. This chain links TRBV7-2 with TRBJ1-3, with D possibly matching TRBD1 (5 bases). The CDR3 spans 15 residues. V was cut by 1 base and J by 0 bases, with 7 bases left in between. Germline lookup yields CDR1 SGHTA and CDR2 FQGNSA. CDR3 bases: TGTGCCAGCAGCTTAGAGGGACTCTCTGGAAACACCATATATTTT. It encodes CASSLEGLSGNTIYF.

This clonotype showed up many times. This chain connects TRBV19 to TRBJ2-5; 9 positions agree with TRBD2. V trimming: 3 bases; J trimming: 5 bases; junction bases outside the gene matches: 7. The CDR3 length is 15 residues. CDR1 is LNHDA and CDR2 is SQIVND in the germline V gene (reference sequence). CDR3 residues: CASSIGAGGVETQYF. For the CDR3, the DNA is TGTGCCAGTAGTATTGGGGCGGGGGGGGTTGAGACCCAGTACTTC.

This clonotype was recorded a few times. The chain has TRBV7-2 and TRBJ2-3; the D is unclear. V was cut by 4 bases and J by 9 bases, with 14 bases left in between. Germline loops: CDR1 SGHTA, CDR2 FQGNSA. CDR3 length equals 13 residues. CDR3 nucleotide sequence: TGTGCCAGCAGCTCCTCGAAGTACCAAACGCAGTATTTT. Its translation: CASSSSKYQTQYF.

This chain connects TRBV19 to TRBJ2-6; D unresolved. V lost 5 bases, J lost 4 bases, and 15 bases lay in between. Looked up from germline, CDR1 is LNHDA and CDR2 is SQIVND (reference sequence). The CDR3 has 16 residues. CDR3 amino acids: CASSALRSSGANVLTF. CDR3 nucleotide sequence: TGTGCCAGTAGTGCACTCAGGTCCTCCGGGGCCAACGTCCTGACTTTC.

The sample holds a few counts of this clonotype. The V call is TRBV4-3, the J call TRBJ1-6; no clear D gene. The CDR3 runs to 15 residues. The germline V and J ends were trimmed by 6 bases and 0 bases, with 9 bases remaining between them. Germline values: CDR1 LGHNA, CDR2 YSLEER. The CDR3 sequence is CASRFDSSYNSPLHF. Here the CDR3 DNA reads TGCGCCAGCAGGTTTGATAGCTCCTATAATTCACCCCTCCACTTT.

The sample holds many counts of this clonotype. The V gene is TRBV5-1, the J gene TRBJ1-6; D possibly corresponds to TRBD1 (6 bases). Trimming shortened V by 0 bases and J by 16 bases, and 20 bases separated the two germline ends. The CDR3 has 15 residues. Germline lookup yields CDR1 SGHRS and CDR2 YFSETQ. In nucleotides, the CDR3 is TGCGCCAGCAGCTTGGAGGACAGCGCTGGGGGATTTCTCCACTTT. It encodes CASSLEDSAGGFLHF.

The chain links TRBV11-2 to TRBJ2-3; TRBD2 might be the D (5 bases). The V gene lost 1 base and the J gene lost 3 bases, with 11 bases spanning the gap. Germline V lookup: CDR1 SGHAT, CDR2 FQNNGV. The CDR3 runs to 15 residues. The CDR3 here is CASSLVRGSTDTQYF. The CDR3 nucleotides read TGTGCCAGCAGCTTAGTTCGAGGGTCAACAGATACGCAGTATTTT.

This clonotype was seen a few times. J is TRBJ1-2 and V is TRBV5-4, with 8 bases matching TRBD1. Germline CDR1 is SGHNT and CDR2 is YYREEE (reference sequence). The junction had 9 bases not matched to a gene; V was cut back by 4 bases and J by 4 bases. CDR3 length equals 15 residues. CDR3 loop: CASSADRVGSYGYTF. The CDR3 DNA reads TGTGCCAGCAGCGCGGACAGGGTTGGTAGCTATGGCTACACCTTC. The whole variable domain, filled in from reference TRBV5-4 and TRBJ1-2, reads ETGVTQSPTHLIKTRGQQVTLRCSSQSGHNTVSWYQQALGQGPQFIFQYYREEENGRGNFPPRFSGLQFPNYSSELNVNALELDDSALYLCASSADRVGSYGYTFGSGTRLTVV.

This clonotype appeared many times. This rearrangement joins TRBV4-2 to TRBJ1-1, with unresolved D. The CDR3 has 12 amino acids. Germline V gene sequence: CDR1 LGHNA, CDR2 YNFKEQ. V was pared by 4 bases and J by 3 bases, with 6 bases between. The CDR3 sequence: CASSREHTEAFF. CDR3 DNA sequence: TGTGCCAGCAGCCGGGAGCACACTGAAGCTTTCTTT.

This clonotype was seen only a few times. The chain employs TRBV7-9 and TRBJ1-1; D is undetermined. The CDR3 is made up of 14 amino acids. V was trimmed by 2 bases and J by 4 bases, leaving 11 bases between them. CDR1 is SEHNR and CDR2 is FQNEAQ in the germline V gene (reference sequence). CDR3 sequence: CASSLLRGATEAFF. The CDR3 DNA reads TGTGCCAGCAGCTTACTACGGGGAGCCACTGAAGCTTTCTTT. The variable domain in full, completed from reference TRBV7-9 and TRBJ1-1, reads DTGVSQNPRHKITKRGQNVTFRCDPISEHNRLYWYRQTLGQGPEFLTYFQNEAQLEKSRLLSDRFSAERPKGSFSTLEIQRTEQGDSAMYLCASSLLRGATEAFFGQGTRLTVV.

The chain combines TRBV10-3 with TRBJ1-1; D is unclear. Per the germline V gene, CDR1 is ENHRY and CDR2 is SYGVKD. V was trimmed by 4 bases and J by 10 bases, leaving 10 bases between them. There are 11 residues in the CDR3. The CDR3 region has the DNA TGTGCCATCAGTGTTGGCAGTCGAGCTTTCTTT. Protein: CAISVGSRAFF.

Comment on this clonotype: This may stem from a read error, because a much larger clone lies one nucleotide away. The rearrangement uses TRBV7-6 and TRBJ2-7; a weak D match, TRBD2 (6 bases). This CDR3 has 14 residues. Germline lookup yields CDR1 SGHVS and CDR2 FNYEAQ. V was cut by 0 bases and J by 9 bases, with 15 bases left in between. CDR3 loop: CASSLASTRRGQYF. Written as DNA, the CDR3 is TGTGCCAGCAGCTTAGCTTCTACAAGGCGGGGGCAGTACTTC.